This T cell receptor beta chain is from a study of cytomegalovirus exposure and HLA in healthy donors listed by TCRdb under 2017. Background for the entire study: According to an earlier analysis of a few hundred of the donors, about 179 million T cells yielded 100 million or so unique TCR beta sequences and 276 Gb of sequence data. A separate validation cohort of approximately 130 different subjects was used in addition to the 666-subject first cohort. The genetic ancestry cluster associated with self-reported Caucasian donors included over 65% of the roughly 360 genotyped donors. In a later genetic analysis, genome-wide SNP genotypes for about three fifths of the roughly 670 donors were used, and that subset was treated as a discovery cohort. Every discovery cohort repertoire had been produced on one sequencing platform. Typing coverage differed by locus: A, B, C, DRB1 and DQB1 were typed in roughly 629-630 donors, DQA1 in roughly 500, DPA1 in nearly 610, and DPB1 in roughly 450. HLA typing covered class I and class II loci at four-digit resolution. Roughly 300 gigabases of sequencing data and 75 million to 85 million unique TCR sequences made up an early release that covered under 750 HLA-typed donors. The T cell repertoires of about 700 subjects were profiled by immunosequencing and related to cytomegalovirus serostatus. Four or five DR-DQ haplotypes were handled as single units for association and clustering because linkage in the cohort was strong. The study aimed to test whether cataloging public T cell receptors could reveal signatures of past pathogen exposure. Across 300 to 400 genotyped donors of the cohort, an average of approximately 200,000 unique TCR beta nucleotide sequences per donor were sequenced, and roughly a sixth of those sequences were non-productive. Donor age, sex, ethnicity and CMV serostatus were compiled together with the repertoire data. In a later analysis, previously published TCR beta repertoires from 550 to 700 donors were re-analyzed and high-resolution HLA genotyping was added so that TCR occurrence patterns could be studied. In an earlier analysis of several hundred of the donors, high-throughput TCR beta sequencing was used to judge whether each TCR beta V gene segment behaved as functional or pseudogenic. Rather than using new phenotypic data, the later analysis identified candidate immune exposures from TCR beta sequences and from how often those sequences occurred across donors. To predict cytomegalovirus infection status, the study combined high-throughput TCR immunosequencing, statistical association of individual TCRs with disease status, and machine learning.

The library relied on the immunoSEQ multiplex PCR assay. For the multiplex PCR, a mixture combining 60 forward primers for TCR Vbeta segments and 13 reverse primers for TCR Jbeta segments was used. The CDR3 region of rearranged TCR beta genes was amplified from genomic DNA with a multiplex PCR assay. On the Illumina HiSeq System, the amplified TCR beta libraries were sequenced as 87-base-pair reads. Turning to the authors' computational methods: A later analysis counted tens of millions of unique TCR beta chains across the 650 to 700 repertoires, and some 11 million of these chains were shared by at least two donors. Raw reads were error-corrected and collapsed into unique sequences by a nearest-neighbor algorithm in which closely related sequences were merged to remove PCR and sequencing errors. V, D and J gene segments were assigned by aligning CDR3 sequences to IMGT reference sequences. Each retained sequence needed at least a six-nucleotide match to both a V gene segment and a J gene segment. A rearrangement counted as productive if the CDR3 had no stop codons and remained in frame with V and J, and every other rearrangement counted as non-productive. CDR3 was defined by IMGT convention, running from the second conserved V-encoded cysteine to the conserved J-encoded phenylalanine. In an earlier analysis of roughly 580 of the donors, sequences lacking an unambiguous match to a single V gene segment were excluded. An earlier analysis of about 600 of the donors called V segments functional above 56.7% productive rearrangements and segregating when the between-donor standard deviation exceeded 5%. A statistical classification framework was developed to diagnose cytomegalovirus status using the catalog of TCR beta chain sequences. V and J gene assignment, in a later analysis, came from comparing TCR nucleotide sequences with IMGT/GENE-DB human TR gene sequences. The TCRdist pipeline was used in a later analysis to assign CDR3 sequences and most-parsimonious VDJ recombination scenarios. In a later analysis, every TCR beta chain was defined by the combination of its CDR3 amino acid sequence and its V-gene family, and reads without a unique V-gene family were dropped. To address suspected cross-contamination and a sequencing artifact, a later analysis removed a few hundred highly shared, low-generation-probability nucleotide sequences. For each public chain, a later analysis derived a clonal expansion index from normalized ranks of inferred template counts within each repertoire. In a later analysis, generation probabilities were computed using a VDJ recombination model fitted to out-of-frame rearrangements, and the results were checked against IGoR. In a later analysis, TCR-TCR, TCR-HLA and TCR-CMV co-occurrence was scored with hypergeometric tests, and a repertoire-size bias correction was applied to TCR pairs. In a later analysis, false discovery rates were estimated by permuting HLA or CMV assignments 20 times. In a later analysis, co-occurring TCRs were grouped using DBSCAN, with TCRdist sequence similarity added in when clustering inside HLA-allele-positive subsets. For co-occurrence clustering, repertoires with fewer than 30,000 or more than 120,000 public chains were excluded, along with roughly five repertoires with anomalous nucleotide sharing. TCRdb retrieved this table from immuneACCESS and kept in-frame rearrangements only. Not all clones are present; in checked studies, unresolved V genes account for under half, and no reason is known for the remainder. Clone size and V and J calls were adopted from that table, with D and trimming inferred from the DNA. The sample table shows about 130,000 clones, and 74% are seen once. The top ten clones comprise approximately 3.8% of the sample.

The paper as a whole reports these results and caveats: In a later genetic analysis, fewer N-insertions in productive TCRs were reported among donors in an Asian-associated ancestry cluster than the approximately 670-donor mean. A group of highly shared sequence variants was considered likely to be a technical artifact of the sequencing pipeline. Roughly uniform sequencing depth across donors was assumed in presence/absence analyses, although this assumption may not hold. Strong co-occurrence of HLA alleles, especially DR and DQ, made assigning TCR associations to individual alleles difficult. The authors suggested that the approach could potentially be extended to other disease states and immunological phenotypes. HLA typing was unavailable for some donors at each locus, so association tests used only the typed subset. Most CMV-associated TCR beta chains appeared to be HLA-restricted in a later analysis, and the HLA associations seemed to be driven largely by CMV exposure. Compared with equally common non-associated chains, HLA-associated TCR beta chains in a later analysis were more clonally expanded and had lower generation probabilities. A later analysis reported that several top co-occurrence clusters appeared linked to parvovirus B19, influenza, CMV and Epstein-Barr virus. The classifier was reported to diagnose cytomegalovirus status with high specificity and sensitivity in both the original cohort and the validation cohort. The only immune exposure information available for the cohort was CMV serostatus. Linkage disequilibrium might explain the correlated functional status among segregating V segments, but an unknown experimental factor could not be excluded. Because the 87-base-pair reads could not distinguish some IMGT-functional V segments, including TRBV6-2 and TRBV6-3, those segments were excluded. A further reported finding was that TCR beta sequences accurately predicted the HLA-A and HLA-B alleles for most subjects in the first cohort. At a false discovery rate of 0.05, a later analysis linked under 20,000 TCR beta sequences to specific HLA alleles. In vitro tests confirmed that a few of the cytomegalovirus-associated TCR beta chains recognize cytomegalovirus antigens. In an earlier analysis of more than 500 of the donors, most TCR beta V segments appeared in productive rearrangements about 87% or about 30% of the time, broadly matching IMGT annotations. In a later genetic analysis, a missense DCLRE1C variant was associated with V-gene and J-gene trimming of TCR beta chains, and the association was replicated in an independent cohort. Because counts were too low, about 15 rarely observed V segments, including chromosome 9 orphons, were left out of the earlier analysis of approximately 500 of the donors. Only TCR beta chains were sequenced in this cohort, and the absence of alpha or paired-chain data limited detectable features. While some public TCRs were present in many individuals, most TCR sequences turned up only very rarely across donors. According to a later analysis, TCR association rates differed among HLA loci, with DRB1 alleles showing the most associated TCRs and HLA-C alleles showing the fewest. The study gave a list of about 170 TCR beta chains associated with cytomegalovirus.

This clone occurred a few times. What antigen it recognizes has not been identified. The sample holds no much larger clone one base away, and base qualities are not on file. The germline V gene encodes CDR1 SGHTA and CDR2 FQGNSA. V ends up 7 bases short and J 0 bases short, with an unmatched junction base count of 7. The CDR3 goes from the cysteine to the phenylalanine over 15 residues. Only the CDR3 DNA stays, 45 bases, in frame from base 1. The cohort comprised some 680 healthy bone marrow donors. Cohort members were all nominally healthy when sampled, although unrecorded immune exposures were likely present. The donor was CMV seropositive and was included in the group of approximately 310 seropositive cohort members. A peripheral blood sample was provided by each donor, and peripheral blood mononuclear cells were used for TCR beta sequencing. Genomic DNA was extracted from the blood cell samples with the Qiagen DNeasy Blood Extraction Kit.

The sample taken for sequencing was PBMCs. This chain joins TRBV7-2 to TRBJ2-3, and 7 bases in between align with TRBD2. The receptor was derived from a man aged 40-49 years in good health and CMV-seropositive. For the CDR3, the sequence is CASNKRGTSTDTQYF. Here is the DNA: TGTGCCAGCAACAAGCGGGGTACTAGCACAGATACGCAGTATTTT.